This T cell receptor (beta chain) appears in the sequencing data of a study of metastatic and nonmetastatic thyroid tumors. About the study: Repertoires from malignant and benign thyroid patients were compared across blood and tumor or nodule tissue. Overall study results and limits: Versus benign nodules, malignant thyroid tumors reportedly had significantly higher TCR beta diversity, in blood and tumor.

Patients had received no treatment of any kind before thyroid surgery. In the authors' workflow: It was from CDR3 differences across clinicopathological groups that a distant-metastasis classifier for papillary thyroid cancer was built. TCRdb reprocessed the PCR reads via MiXCR. TCRdb, rather than the study authors, made the V and J calls. The sample carries several thousand clones, roughly 14% recorded once. This CDR3 is built from 14 residues. Trimming pared 0 bases from V and 6 bases from J, leaving 13 bases between. CDR1 and CDR2 (germline): DFQATT, SNEGSKA (reference sequence). This clone was counted many times. Antigen unknown.

Sequenced sample: blood. This TCR came from a female donor with papillary thyroid cancer or a benign thyroid nodule (not recorded which). Some clones in this sample may be carry-over from other donors' samples. The chain combines TRBV20-1 with TRBJ2-3, with TRBD2 as a possible D gene (5 bases). The CDR3 coding sequence is TGCAGTGCTAGAGATTGGCGGGCCGTGGATACGCAGTATTTT. This codes for CSARDWRAVDTQYF.